This T cell receptor beta chain was recorded in a study of blood T cell repertoires in COVID-19. About the research overall: Sources were T cells, B-cell-depleted T cells, or PBMCs; the material itself was cDNA or gDNA.

V was clipped by 5 bases and J by 2 bases; unmatched bases: 7. This CDR3 region has 16 residues. The germline V gene encodes CDR1 MNHEY and CDR2 SVGEGT. The protocol was immunoSEQ multiplex PCR, while the TCRdb copy is restricted to in-frame clones and leaves out a portion. The data hold 350,000 or so clones, with around 88% observed a single time. The origin of this receptor is a man aged 30-40 years with active or convalescent COVID-19. V gene TRBV6-2 or TRBV6-3 combines with J gene TRBJ2-7, with 12 nucleotides matching TRBD2. The sequenced sample was peripheral blood. The CDR3 DNA follows: TGTGCCAGCAGTCCCGGGCTAGCGGGAGGGCCCTACGAGCAGTACTTC. It codes for CASSPGLAGGPYEQYF.